The entry below describes one TCR beta chain. Its antigen is unknown. During construction of the library, unique molecular identifiers were attached to individual cDNA molecules for quantitative, reproducible TCR counting. Authors' analysis steps: Across samples, TCR counts had a median of around 100,000 and ranged from roughly 23,224 to 700,000. MiXCR was run by TCRdb on the 5' RACE reads, yielding one entry per CDR3 protein. It is TCRdb's table, rather than the study itself, that gives the V and J calls and clone size. The sample carries some 78,000 distinct CDR3 sequences, about 7.7% recorded once. This sample is part of a study of human T cells and chemical hapten exposure. Total RNA was isolated from unfractionated whole blood. Study conclusions and caveats: TCRs exceeding 1 in 1000 frequency stayed unchanged with DPC sensitization.

This receptor was taken from a male donor in good health.

The CDR3 DNA is TGTGCCAGCAGCCAAGGGAGCTCCTATAATTCACCCCTCCACTTT. Residues: CASSQGSSYNSPLHF. This chain connects TRBV3-1 to TRBJ1-6; D is ambiguous. Germline-derived CDR1 and CDR2 are LGHDT and YNNKEL (reference sequence). The CDR3 runs 15 residues. Trimming stripped 1 base from V and 0 bases from J, with 4 bases between.